The present TCR beta chain was sequenced within a study of OX40 agonist ivuxolimab in advanced cancers. The study's findings and limits: In the expanded peripheral T cells, antigen specificity was never determined.

Repertoires were generated with immunoSEQ multiplex PCR, while TCRdb's copy carries only in-frame clones and drops some. This table has around 46,000 clones, 88% appearing once. Germline CDR1 is MNHEY and CDR2 is SMNVEV (reference sequence). The CDR3 sequence is 15 residues long. Trimming left V 2 bases short and J 0 bases short, with 7 bases between. With regard to this clone: Its antigen is currently unknown.

Any history of autoimmune disease or systemic immunosuppression disqualified patients. V usage is TRBV27 and J usage is TRBJ1-4, with D tentatively TRBD1 (6 bases). The sample here was CD4+ or CD8+ T cells sorted from blood, taken in a trial of the OX40 agonist ivuxolimab. This clonotype originated in an adult with an advanced solid tumor such as melanoma, head and neck, liver or kidney cancer. The CDR3 spells CASSLTGSTNEKLFF. CDR3 in DNA: TGTGCCAGCAGTTTAACAGGGTCAACTAATGAAAAACTGTTTTTT.